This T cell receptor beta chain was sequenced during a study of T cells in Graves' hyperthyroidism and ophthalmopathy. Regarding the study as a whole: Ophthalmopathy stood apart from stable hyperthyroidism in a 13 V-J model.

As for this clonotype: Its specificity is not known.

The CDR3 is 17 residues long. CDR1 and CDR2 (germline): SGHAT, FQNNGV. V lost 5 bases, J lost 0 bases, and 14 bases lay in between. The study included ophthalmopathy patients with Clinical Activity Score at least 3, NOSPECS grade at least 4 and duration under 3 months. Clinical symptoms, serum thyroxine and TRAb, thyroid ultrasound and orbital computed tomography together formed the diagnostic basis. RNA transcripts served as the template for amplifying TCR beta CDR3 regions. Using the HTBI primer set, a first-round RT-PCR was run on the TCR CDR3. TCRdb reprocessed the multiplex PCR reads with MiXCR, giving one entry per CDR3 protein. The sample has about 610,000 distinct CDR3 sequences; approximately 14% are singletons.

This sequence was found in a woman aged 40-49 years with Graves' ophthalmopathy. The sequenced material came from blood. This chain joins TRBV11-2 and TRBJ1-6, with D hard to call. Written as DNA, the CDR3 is TGTGCCAGCAGCCCGCAGGATCCTAGCTCCTATAATTCACCCCTCCACTTT. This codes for CASSPQDPSSYNSPLHF.